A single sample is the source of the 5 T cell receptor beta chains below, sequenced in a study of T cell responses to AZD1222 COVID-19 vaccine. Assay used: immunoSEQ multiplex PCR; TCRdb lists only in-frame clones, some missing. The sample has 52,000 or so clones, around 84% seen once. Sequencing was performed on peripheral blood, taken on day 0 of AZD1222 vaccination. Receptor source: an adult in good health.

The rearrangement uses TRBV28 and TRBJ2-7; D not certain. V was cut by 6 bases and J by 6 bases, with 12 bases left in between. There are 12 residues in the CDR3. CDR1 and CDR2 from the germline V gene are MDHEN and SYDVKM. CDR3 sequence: CASRKSPGEQYF. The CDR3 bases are TGTGCCAGCAGGAAAAGCCCGGGCGAGCAGTACTTC.

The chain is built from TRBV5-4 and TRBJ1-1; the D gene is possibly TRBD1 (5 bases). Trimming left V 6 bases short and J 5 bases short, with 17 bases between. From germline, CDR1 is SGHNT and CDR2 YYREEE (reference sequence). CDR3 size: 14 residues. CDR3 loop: CASNILGGKTEAFF. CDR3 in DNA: TGTGCCAGCAACATCTTGGGGGGGAAGACTGAAGCTTTCTTT. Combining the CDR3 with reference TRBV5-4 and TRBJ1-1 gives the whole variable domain ETGVTQSPTHLIKTRGQQVTLRCSSQSGHNTVSWYQQALGQGPQFIFQYYREEENGRGNFPPRFSGLQFPNYSSELNVNALELDDSALYLCASNILGGKTEAFFGQGTRLTVV.

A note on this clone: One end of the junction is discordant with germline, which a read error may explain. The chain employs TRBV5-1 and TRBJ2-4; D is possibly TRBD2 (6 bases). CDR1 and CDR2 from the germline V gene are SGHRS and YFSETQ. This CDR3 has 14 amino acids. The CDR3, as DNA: TGCGCCAGCAGCTTGGGATCAGCAGCGGGCCCCGGGTTCTTC. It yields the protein CASSLGSAAGPGFF. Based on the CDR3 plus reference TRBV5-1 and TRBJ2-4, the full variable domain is KAGVTQTPRYLIKTRGQQVTLSCSPISGHRSVSWYQQTPGQGLQFLFEYFSETQRNKGNFPGRFSGRQFSNSRSEMNVSTLELGDSALYLCASSLGSAAGPGFFGAGTRLSVL.

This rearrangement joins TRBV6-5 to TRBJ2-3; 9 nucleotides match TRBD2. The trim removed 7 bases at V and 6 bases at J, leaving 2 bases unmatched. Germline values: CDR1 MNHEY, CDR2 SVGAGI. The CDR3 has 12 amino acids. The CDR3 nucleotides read TGTGCCAGCATAGCGGGAGTGGATACGCAGTATTTT. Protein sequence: CASIAGVDTQYF.

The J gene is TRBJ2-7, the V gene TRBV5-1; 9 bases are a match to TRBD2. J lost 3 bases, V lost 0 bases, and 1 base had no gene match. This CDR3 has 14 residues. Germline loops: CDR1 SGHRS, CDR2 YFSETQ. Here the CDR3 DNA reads TGCGCCAGCAGCTTGGGACTAGCGGTCTACGAGCAGTACTTC. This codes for CASSLGLAVYEQYF.